Given below is one TCR beta chain in context. The record originates from a study of T cells in Graves' hyperthyroidism and ophthalmopathy. The CDR3 loop spans 13 amino acids. V shed 7 bases and J shed 2 bases, with 11 bases lying between them. In germline, CDR1 is MNHNS, CDR2 SASEGT. Researchers amplified the TCR beta CDR3 regions from RNA transcripts. Initially, a first-round RT-PCR of the TCR CDR3 employed the HTBI primer set. MiXCR, run by TCRdb on the multiplex PCR reads, gives a single entry per CDR3 protein. The sample gives fewer than 500,000 distinct CDR3 sequences, approximately 14% of which show up once; about 13% is in the top ten. Uncontrolled infections, other autoimmune diseases, pregnancy or lactation led to exclusion of patients.

V usage is TRBV6-1 and J usage is TRBJ1-2, with D hard to call. This receptor was identified in a man younger than 35 with Graves' ophthalmopathy. Sequencing was performed on blood. This CDR3 is CASTPVPNYGYTF. The CDR3 DNA follows: TGTGCCAGCACCCCGGTGCCCAACTATGGCTACACCTTC.